These T cell receptor beta chains were read from a single sample in a study of identical twins. One entry per CDR3 protein results from TCRdb running MiXCR on the 5' RACE reads. The sample lists hundreds of thousands of distinct CDR3 sequences, roughly 18% occurring once. These data were also reused for a study on T cells expressing NK-cell markers.

The sample comprised PBMCs. The receptors here all came from a woman in her late teens or twenties in good health. The CDR3 runs from the conserved cysteine through the conserved F or W. The D gene is left open where the match is weak. Only part of the rows carry a size: once, few, many, or a class if the clone is expanded.

TRBJ2-7 TRBV7-9 . . CASSSLLPYEQYF TGTGCCAGCAGCTCACTTCTACCCTACGAGCAGTACTTC
TRBJ1-1 TRBV15 . . CATSSEAAEAFF TGTGCCACCAGTTCCGAGGCCGCTGAAGCTTTCTTT
TRBJ2-6 TRBV6-1 . . CASQAASAGANVLTF TGTGCCAGCCAGGCCGCGAGTGCTGGGGCCAACGTCCTGACTTTC
TRBJ1-5 TRBV10-3 . . CAISGGSNQPQHF TGTGCCATCAGTGGAGGCAGCAATCAGCCCCAGCATTTT
TRBJ2-3 TRBV7-9 . . CASSLRTGTDTQYF TGTGCCAGCAGCCTGCGGACTGGGACAGATACGCAGTATTTT
TRBJ2-2 TRBV5-1 . . CASSVGVRLDTGELFF TGCGCCAGCAGCGTGGGAGTGAGGCTGGACACCGGGGAGCTGTTTTTT
TRBJ1-5 TRBV27 few . CASSPIGQPQHF TGTGCCAGCAGCCCGATCGGTCAGCCCCAGCATTTT
TRBJ2-7 TRBV20-1 few . CSARAGSRSYEQYF TGCAGTGCTAGAGCCGGCAGTCGCTCCTACGAGCAGTACTTC
TRBJ1-2 TRBV11-2 . TRBD1 CASSLAGQNNYGYTF TGTGCCAGCAGCTTAGCGGGACAGAACAATTATGGCTACACCTTC
TRBJ1-2 TRBV5-1 few . CASSLGGSSWDYGYTF TGCGCCAGCAGCTTGGGGGGGTCCTCCTGGGACTATGGCTACACCTTC
TRBJ2-1 TRBV12-3/TRBV12-4 few TRBD2 CASSRSSGGTSYNEQFF TGTGCCAGCAGCCGTTCTAGCGGGGGTACCTCCTACAATGAGCAGTTCTTC
TRBJ1-2 TRBV29-1 . TRBD1 CSVVGQGHGYTF TGCAGCGTTGTGGGACAGGGTCATGGCTACACCTTC
TRBJ2-5 TRBV4-3 many . CASRSDSAETQYF TGCGCCAGCAGGTCGGACAGTGCAGAGACCCAGTACTTC
TRBJ2-2 TRBV18 . TRBD1 CASSTQGQTNTGELFF TGTGCCAGCTCTACTCAGGGACAGACTAACACCGGGGAGCTGTTTTTT
TRBJ2-7 TRBV19 . . CASSFQQGPHYEQYF TGTGCCAGTAGTTTTCAGCAGGGACCGCACTACGAGCAGTACTTC
TRBJ2-4 TRBV20-1 . . CCASPGTGNLAKNIQYF TGCTGTGCTAGTCCTGGCACAGGGAATTTAGCCAAAAACATTCAGTACTTC
TRBJ1-1 TRBV12-3/TRBV12-4 once . CASSLQQGATLNTEAFF TGTGCCAGCAGCCTTCAACAGGGAGCGACCCTGAACACTGAAGCTTTCTTT
TRBJ2-7 TRBV4-3 few . CASSQNRGTYEQYF TGCGCCAGCAGCCAAAATAGGGGTACCTACGAGCAGTACTTC
TRBJ2-1 TRBV27 . . CASSSQGSATRWNEQFF TGTGCCAGCAGTTCACAGGGAAGCGCGACGCGGTGGAATGAGCAGTTCTTC
TRBJ2-3 TRBV5-1 few . CASRRSLADPSTDTQYF TGCGCCAGCAGGCGGTCCTTAGCGGACCCTAGCACAGATACGCAGTATTTT
TRBJ1-2 TRBV12-3/TRBV12-4 . TRBD1 CASSSQGALYGYTF TGTGCCAGCAGTTCACAGGGGGCCCTCTATGGCTACACCTTC
TRBJ2-7 TRBV29-1 . TRBD2 CSVYRLAGRYEQYF TGCAGCGTTTATAGACTAGCGGGGCGTTACGAGCAGTACTTC
TRBJ2-1 TRBV12-3/TRBV12-4 . . CASWGGDEQFF TGTGCCAGCTGGGGTGGCGATGAGCAGTTCTTC
TRBJ1-4 TRBV6-2/TRBV6-3 . . CASSNLPDSGNEKLFF TGTGCCAGCAGTAACTTACCCGACAGCGGAAATGAAAAACTGTTTTTT
TRBJ1-1 TRBV5-1 . TRBD1 CASSWDRGLYGAFF TGCGCCAGCAGCTGGGACAGGGGTTTGTATGGAGCTTTCTTT
TRBJ1-6 TRBV6-5 . TRBD1 CASSYDRAFGSPLHF TGTGCCAGCAGTTACGACAGGGCATTCGGTTCACCCCTCCACTTT
TRBJ2-1 TRBV7-9 few . CASSPPDNEQFF TGTGCCAGCAGCCCCCCAGACAATGAGCAGTTCTTC
TRBJ2-5 TRBV5-1 many TRBD2 CASSSGTSGVETQYF TGCGCCAGCAGCTCGGGGACTAGCGGTGTAGAGACCCAGTACTTC
TRBJ2-7 TRBV9 many TRBD2 CASSVGVGGGSYEQYF TGTGCCAGCAGCGTAGGCGTTGGCGGGGGGAGCTACGAGCAGTACTTC
TRBJ1-5 TRBV6-2/TRBV6-3 . TRBD1 CASRLGQGMYNQPQHF TGTGCCAGCAGACTGGGACAGGGAATGTACAATCAGCCCCAGCATTTT
TRBJ2-5 TRBV4-2 few . CASSPAWEGAGETQYF TGTGCCAGCAGCCCAGCGTGGGAGGGGGCGGGTGAGACCCAGTACTTC
TRBJ1-1 TRBV6-5 many . CASSYSRGGNTEAFF TGTGCCAGCAGTTACTCTCGGGGCGGGAACACTGAAGCTTTCTTT
TRBJ2-7 TRBV13 few . CASSSYSGEQYF TGTGCCAGCAGCTCATATAGCGGTGAGCAGTACTTC
TRBJ2-7 TRBV9 . . CASSVDSGPYEQYF TGTGCCAGCAGCGTCGACAGCGGTCCCTACGAGCAGTACTTC
TRBJ2-7 TRBV20-1 few . CSARRRGHSYEQYF TGCAGTGCTAGAAGGCGGGGGCACTCCTACGAGCAGTACTTC
TRBJ1-4 TRBV5-1 . TRBD1 CASSTGTNEKLFF TGCGCCAGCTCGACAGGGACTAATGAAAAACTGTTTTTT
TRBJ2-3 TRBV7-2 few . CASSRSAPGTDTQYF TGTGCCAGCAGCCGCAGCGCGCCTGGCACAGATACGCAGTATTTT
TRBJ2-7 TRBV5-1 many . CASSLVGGDYEQYF TGCGCCAGCAGCTTGGTTGGAGGGGACTACGAGCAGTACTTC
TRBJ2-1 TRBV6-2/TRBV6-3 few TRBD2 CASSRISGSPSYNEQFF TGTGCCAGCAGTAGGATCAGCGGGAGCCCCTCCTACAATGAGCAGTTCTTC
TRBJ2-7 TRBV5-6 few . CASSPGIGVNEQYF TGTGCCAGCAGCCCCGGGATTGGCGTCAACGAGCAGTACTTC
TRBJ2-3 TRBV10-3 few TRBD1 CAISRQGRTDTQYF TGTGCCATCAGTCGACAGGGGCGCACAGATACGCAGTATTTT
TRBJ1-4 TRBV20-1 . . CSARRLNEKLFF TGCAGTGCTAGACGACTTAATGAAAAACTGTTTTTT
TRBJ2-7 TRBV5-1 few TRBD1 CASSYRQGSGEQYF TGCGCCAGCAGCTACCGACAGGGGTCAGGGGAGCAGTACTTC
TRBJ2-7 TRBV20-1 . TRBD1 CSAQKGALTSYEQYF TGCAGTGCTCAAAAGGGGGCCCTTACTTCCTACGAGCAGTACTTC
TRBJ2-7 TRBV12-3/TRBV12-4 . TRBD2 CASSFGVGTSGIYEQYF TGTGCCAGCAGTTTTGGTGTCGGGACTAGCGGTATCTACGAGCAGTACTTC
TRBJ1-6 TRBV6-5 few . CASSYRIADSPLHF TGTGCCAGCAGTTACCGAATTGCGGATTCACCCCTCCACTTT
TRBJ1-1 TRBV5-6 . . CASSSGGPSTEAFF TGTGCCAGCAGCTCCGGGGGGCCGAGCACTGAAGCTTTCTTT
TRBJ2-1 TRBV7-6 . TRBD1 CASSLEPGTGAREQFF TGTGCCAGCAGCTTAGAGCCTGGGACAGGGGCACGTGAGCAGTTCTTC
TRBJ2-2 TRBV5-6 few . CASSLENDRELFF TGTGCCAGCAGCTTGGAGAACGACCGGGAGCTGTTTTTT
TRBJ2-3 TRBV10-3 few . CAISASIDTQYF TGTGCCATCTCGGCGTCGATAGATACGCAGTATTTT
TRBJ2-1 TRBV20-1 . TRBD1 CSATPQGGGNYNEQFF TGCAGTGCTACCCCACAGGGGGGAGGAAACTACAATGAGCAGTTCTTC
TRBJ2-3 TRBV10-3 few . CAIRDRGDSTDTQYF TGTGCCATCAGGGACCGTGGGGATAGCACAGATACGCAGTATTTT
TRBJ1-5 TRBV2 many TRBD1 CASREGQGYQPQHF TGTGCCAGCAGAGAGGGACAGGGTTATCAGCCCCAGCATTTT
TRBJ1-2 TRBV11-3 few . CASSMLSGRGYTF TGTGCCAGCAGCATGCTGTCGGGACGTGGCTACACCTTC
TRBJ2-1 TRBV6-2/TRBV6-3 . . CASSTPKRNEQFF TGTGCCAGCAGCACCCCCAAACGGAATGAGCAGTTCTTC